The 9 T cell receptor beta chains listed next were all sequenced from one sample in a study of spatial heterogeneity in lung cancer. TCRdb used MiXCR to reprocess the 5' RACE reads, holding one entry per CDR3 protein. The table has 95,000 to 120,000 distinct CDR3 sequences, 10% to 11% seen once; the top ten hold approximately 24%. Time point: blood at routine non-recurrence follow-up after resection. The source material was PBMCs, sampled at follow-up. The receptors stem from a female donor with early-stage non-small cell lung cancer.

This clonotype has a handful of counts. The V gene is TRBV12-3 or TRBV12-4, the J gene TRBJ1-5; D not certain. The CDR3 has 16 residues. The ends were cut back, 5 bases at V and 1 base at J, with 15 bases in the middle. The CDR3 sequence: CASSPGWQVSNQPQHF. Here the CDR3 DNA reads TGTGCCAGCAGTCCCGGCTGGCAGGTCAGCAATCAGCCCCAGCATTTT.

The chain employs TRBV19 and TRBJ1-4; weak D call: TRBD1 (5 bases). The CDR3 extends over 16 amino acids. The V end lost 3 bases, the J end lost 2 bases, and 13 bases lay between the germline ends. The V gene's germline CDR1 is LNHDA and CDR2 SQIVND (reference sequence). DNA of the CDR3: TGTGCCAGTAGTATCCAGGGATCTGGGACTAATGAAAAACTGTTTTTT. Amino acid sequence: CASSIQGSGTNEKLFF.

This clonotype was seen a few times. The V gene is TRBV27, the J gene TRBJ1-2; no reliable D call. CDR1 is MNHEY, CDR2 SMNVEV, per germline (reference sequence). The V end was cut by 1 base, the J end by 1 base, with 4 bases between. The CDR3 totals 13 residues. CDR3 DNA: TGTGCCAGCAGTTTATACAGTAACTATGGCTACACCTTC. It encodes CASSLYSNYGYTF.

This chain joins TRBV6-2 or TRBV6-3 and TRBJ1-1; D not certain. The CDR3 consists of 14 residues. Looked up from germline, CDR1 is MNHEY and CDR2 is SVGEGT. Trimming cost V 6 bases and J 0 bases, with 11 bases left between them. The CDR3 sequence is CASRERVMNTEAFF. DNA for the CDR3: TGTGCCAGCAGAGAACGGGTTATGAACACTGAAGCTTTCTTT.

V is TRBV5-8 and J is TRBJ1-5; TRBD1 aligns across 10 bases. The CDR3 sequence is 18 residues long. V was pared by 4 bases and J by 2 bases, with 12 bases of the junction left unmatched. The V gene's germline CDR1 is SGHTS and CDR2 YDEGEE. For the CDR3, the DNA is TGTGCCAGCAGCCCCGACAGGGGGCAAGGGGGAGGCAATCAGCCCCAGCATTTT. It codes for CASSPDRGQGGGNQPQHF.

This clonotype was seen many times. The genes are TRBV29-1 and TRBJ2-7; D is undetermined. V lost 4 bases and J lost 4, with 11 bases in between. The CDR3 totals 12 residues. Germline V CDR1 and CDR2: SQVTM, ANQGSEA. The CDR3 coding sequence is TGCAGCGTTGGGTGGAACTCATACGAGCAGTACTTC. The encoded protein is CSVGWNSYEQYF.

This clonotype was seen ten or more times. The V and J genes are TRBV12-3 or TRBV12-4 and TRBJ1-2; maybe TRBD1 (5 bases). This CDR3 spans 15 amino acids. The germline V and J ends were trimmed by 5 bases and 4 bases, with 17 bases remaining between them. CDR3 DNA sequence: TGTGCCAGCAGTATCCGGGACGGAGGATTCTATGGCTACACCTTC. It yields the protein CASSIRDGGFYGYTF.

The rearrangement links TRBV2 to TRBJ1-2, with D uncertain. Trimming stripped 4 bases from V and 4 bases from J, with 10 bases between. This CDR3 is 13 amino acids long. Germline CDR1 SNHLY, CDR2 FYNNEI. CDR3 loop: CASSVDKAYGYTF. Written as DNA, the CDR3 is TGTGCCAGCAGTGTTGACAAGGCCTATGGCTACACCTTC.

The chain couples TRBV6-6 to TRBJ2-3; 9 nucleotides agree with TRBD2. Germline V gene sequence: CDR1 MNHNY, CDR2 SVGAGI (reference sequence). The CDR3 has 16 amino acids. V gave up 3 bases and J gave up 3 bases; unmatched junction bases: 7. CDR3 sequence: CASSYPRSGRTDTQYF. CDR3 sequence (DNA): TGTGCCAGCAGTTATCCGCGGAGCGGGAGGACAGATACGCAGTATTTT.